Ten or more counts support the clone carrying this T cell receptor beta chain. RNA transcripts yielded amplified TCR beta CDR3 regions. Initially, a first-round RT-PCR of the TCR CDR3 employed the HTBI primer set. MiXCR, applied by TCRdb to the multiplex PCR reads, yields one record per CDR3 protein. Among around 700,000 distinct CDR3 sequences listed, roughly 20% were seen once. The CDR3 has 14 amino acids. Looked up from germline, CDR1 is LGHDT and CDR2 is YNNKEL (reference sequence). V was shortened by 0 bases and J by 6 bases, with 11 bases between the two germline ends. The entry originates in a study of T cells in Graves' hyperthyroidism and ophthalmopathy.

The rearrangement links TRBV3-1 to TRBJ1-2; a possible D gene is TRBD1 (5 bases). Sequencing input: blood. The origin of this receptor is a woman in her forties or fifties with Graves' hyperthyroidism that later progressed to Graves' ophthalmopathy. CDR3 protein: CASSQDPGRHGYTF. Here the CDR3 DNA reads TGTGCCAGCAGCCAAGACCCAGGGCGGCATGGCTACACCTTC.